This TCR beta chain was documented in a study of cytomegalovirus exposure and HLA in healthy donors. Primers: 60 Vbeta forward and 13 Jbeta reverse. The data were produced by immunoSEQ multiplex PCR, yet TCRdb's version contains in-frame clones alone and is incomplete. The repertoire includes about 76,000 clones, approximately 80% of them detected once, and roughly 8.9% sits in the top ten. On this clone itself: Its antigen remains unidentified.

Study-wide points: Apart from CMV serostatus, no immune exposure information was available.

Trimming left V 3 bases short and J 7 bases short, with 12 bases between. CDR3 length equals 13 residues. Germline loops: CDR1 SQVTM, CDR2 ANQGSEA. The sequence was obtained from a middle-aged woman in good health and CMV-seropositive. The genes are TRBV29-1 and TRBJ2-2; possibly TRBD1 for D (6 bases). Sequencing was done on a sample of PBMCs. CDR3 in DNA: TGCAGCGTTGATTGGGGGCGTCACGGGGAGCTGTTTTTT. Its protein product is CSVDWGRHGELFF.